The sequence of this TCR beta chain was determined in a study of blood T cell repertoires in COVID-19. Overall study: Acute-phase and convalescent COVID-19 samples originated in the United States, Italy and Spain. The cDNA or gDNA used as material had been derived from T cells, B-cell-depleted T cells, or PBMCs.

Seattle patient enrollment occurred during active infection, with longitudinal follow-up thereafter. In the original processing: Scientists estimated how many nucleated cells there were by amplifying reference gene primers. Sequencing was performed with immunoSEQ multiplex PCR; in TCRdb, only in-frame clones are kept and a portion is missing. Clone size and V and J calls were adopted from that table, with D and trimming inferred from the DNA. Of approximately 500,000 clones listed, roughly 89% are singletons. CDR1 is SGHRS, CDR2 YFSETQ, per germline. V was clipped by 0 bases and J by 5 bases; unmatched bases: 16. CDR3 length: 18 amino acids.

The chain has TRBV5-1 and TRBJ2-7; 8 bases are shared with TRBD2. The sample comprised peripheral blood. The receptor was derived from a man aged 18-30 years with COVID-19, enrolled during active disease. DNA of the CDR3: TGCGCCAGCAGCTTGGTTGCTAGTACTAGCGGCCGGGGGAACGAGCAGTACTTC. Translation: CASSLVASTSGRGNEQYF. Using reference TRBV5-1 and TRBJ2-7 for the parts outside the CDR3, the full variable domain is KAGVTQTPRYLIKTRGQQVTLSCSPISGHRSVSWYQQTPGQGLQFLFEYFSETQRNKGNFPGRFSGRQFSNSRSEMNVSTLELGDSALYLCASSLVASTSGRGNEQYFGPGTRLTVT.